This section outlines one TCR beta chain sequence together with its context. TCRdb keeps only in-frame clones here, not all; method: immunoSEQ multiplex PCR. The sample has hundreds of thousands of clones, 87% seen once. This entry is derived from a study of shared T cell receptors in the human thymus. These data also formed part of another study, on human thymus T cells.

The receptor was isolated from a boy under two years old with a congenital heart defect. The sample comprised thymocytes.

The CDR3 loop reads CASSYSPDSNEKLFF. CDR3 in DNA: TGTGCCAGCAGTTACTCCCCGGACAGTAATGAAAAACTGTTTTTT. The rearrangement joins TRBV6-5 to TRBJ1-4, with D maybe TRBD1 (6 bases). Germline V gene lookup returns CDR1 MNHEY and CDR2 SVGAGI. V was pared by 0 bases and J by 4 bases, with 9 bases between. This CDR3 has 15 residues.